This TCR beta chain derives from a study of cytomegalovirus exposure and HLA in healthy donors. The CDR3 contains 16 residues. With 8 bases clipped from V and 3 bases from J, the junction kept 8 bases outside the gene matches. Germline V gene lookup returns CDR1 MNHNY and CDR2 SVGAGI (reference sequence). Points on this clone: Its antigen is currently unknown.

Use of 60 Vbeta and 13 Jbeta primers characterized the PCR. Per the study methods: Later analysis identified approximately 88 million unique TCR beta chains, 10 million to 12 million shared. Data came from immunoSEQ multiplex PCR; TCRdb stores just in-frame clones and leaves some out. The V and J calls and clone size come from that table; D and trimming were worked out from the DNA. The sample has 180,000 or so clones; 77% are singletons. Study findings and constraints: Looking again later, the authors saw that most CMV-associated TCR beta chains seemed HLA-restricted.

The material sequenced was PBMCs. The rearrangement joins TRBV6-6 to TRBJ1-6; TRBD1 agrees at 9 bases. This TCR came from a young man in good health and CMV-seronegative. CDR3 DNA sequence: TGTGCCAGCGGGGACCGGGACAGGGTCTATAATTCACCCCTCCACTTT. Encoded protein: CASGDRDRVYNSPLHF.